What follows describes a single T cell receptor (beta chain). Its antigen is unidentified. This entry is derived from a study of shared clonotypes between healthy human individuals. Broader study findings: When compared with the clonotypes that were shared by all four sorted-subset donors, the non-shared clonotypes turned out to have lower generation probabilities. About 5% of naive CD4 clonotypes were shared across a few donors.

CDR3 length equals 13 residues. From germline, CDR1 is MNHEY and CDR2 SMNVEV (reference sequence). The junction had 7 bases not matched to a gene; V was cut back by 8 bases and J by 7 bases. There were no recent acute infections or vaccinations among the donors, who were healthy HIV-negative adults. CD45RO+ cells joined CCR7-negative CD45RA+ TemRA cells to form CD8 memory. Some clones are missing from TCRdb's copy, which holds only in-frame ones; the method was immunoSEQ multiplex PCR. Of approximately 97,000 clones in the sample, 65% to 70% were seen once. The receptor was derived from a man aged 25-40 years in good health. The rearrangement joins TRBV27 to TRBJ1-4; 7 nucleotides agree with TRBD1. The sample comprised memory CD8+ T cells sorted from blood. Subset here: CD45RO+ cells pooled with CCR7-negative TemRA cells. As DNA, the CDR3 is TGTGCCAGCTTCTCCAGGACAGGTGAAAAACTGTTTTTT. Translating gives CASFSRTGEKLFF.